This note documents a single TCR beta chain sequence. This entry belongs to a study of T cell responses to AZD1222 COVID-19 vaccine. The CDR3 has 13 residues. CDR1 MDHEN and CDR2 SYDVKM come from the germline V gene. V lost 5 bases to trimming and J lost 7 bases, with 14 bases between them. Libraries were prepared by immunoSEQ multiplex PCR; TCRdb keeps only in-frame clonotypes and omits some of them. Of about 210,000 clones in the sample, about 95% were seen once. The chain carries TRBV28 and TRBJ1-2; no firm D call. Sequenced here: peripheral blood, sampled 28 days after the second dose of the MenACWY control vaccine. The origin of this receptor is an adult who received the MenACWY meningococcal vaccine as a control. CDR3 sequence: CASSRPRRGGYTF. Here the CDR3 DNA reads TGTGCCAGCAGTCGGCCCCGGCGAGGTGGCTACACCTTC.